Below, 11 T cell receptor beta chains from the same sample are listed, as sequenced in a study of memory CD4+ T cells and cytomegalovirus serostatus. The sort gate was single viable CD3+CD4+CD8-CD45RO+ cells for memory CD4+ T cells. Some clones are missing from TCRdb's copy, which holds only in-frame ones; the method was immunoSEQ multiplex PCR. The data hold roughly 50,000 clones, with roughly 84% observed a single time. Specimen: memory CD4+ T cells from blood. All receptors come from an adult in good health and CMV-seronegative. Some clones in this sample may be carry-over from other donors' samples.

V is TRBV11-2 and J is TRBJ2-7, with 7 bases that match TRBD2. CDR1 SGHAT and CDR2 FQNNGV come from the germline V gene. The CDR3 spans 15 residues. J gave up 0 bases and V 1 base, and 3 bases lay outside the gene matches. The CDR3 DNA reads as TGTGCCAGCAGCTTAGGAGCGGGGACCTCCTACGAGCAGTACTTC. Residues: CASSLGAGTSYEQYF.

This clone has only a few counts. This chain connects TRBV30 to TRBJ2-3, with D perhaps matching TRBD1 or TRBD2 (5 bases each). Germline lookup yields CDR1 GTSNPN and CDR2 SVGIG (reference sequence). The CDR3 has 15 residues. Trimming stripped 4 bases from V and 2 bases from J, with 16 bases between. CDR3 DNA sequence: TGTGCCTGGACCTCCGGGACCTCGAACACAGATACGCAGTATTTT. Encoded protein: CAWTSGTSNTDTQYF.

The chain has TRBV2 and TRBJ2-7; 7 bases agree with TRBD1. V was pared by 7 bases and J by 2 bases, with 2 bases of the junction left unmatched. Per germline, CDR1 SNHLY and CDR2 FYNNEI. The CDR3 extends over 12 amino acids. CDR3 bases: TGTGCCAGCAAGGGGACAGCCTACGAGCAGTACTTC. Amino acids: CASKGTAYEQYF.

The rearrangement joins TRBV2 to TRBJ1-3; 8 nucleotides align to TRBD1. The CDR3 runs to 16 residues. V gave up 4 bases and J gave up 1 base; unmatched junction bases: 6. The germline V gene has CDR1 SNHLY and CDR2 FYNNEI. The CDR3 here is CASSGTGPLSGNTIYF. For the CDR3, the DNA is TGTGCCAGCAGTGGGACAGGGCCTTTATCTGGAAACACCATATATTTT. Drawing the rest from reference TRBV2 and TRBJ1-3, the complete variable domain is EPEVTQTPSHQVTQMGQEVILRCVPISNHLYFYWYRQILGQKVEFLVSFYNNEISEKSEIFDDQFSVERPDGSNFTLKIRSTKLEDSAMYFCASSGTGPLSGNTIYFGEGSWLTVV.

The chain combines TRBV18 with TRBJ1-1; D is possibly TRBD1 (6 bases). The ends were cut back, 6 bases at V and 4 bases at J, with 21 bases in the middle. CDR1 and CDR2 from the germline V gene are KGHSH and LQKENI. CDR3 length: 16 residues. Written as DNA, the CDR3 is TGTGCCAGCTCGCCTTATACCGGGACATTGGGCACTGAAGCTTTCTTT. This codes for CASSPYTGTLGTEAFF.

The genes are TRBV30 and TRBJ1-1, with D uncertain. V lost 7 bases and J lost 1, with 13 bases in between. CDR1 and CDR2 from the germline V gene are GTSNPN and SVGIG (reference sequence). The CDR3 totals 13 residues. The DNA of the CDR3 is TGTGCCTCGCGTCGACACCCGAACACTGAAGCTTTCTTT. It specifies CASRRHPNTEAFF.

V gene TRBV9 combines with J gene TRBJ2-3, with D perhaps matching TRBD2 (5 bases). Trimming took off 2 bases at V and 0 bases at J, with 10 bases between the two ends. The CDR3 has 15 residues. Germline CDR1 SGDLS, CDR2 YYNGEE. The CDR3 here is CASSVASKSTDTQYF. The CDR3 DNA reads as TGTGCCAGCAGCGTCGCTAGCAAGAGCACAGATACGCAGTATTTT.

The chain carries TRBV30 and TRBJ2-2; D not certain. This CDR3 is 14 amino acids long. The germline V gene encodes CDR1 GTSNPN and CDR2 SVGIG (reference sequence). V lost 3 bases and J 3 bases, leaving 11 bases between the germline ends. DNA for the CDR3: TGTGCCTGGAGCATTTCAGGCTACACCGGGGAGCTGTTTTTT. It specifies CAWSISGYTGELFF.

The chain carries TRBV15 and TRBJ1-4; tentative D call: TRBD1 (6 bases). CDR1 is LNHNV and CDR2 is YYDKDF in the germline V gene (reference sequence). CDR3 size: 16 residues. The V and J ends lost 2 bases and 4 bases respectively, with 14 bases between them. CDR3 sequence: CATSRPEGDYNEKLFF. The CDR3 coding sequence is TGTGCCACCAGCAGACCCGAGGGGGACTATAATGAAAAACTGTTTTTT.

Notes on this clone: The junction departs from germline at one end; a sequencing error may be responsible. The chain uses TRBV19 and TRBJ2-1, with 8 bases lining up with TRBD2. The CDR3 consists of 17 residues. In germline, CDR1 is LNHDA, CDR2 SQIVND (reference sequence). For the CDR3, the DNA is TGTGCCAGTAGTAAGGGGGGTAGCGGGGTCCTGAGCGATGAGCAGCTCTTC. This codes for CASSKGGSGVLSDEQLF. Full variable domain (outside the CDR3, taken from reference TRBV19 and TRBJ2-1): DGGITQSPKYLFRKEGQNVTLSCEQNLNHDAMYWYRQDPGQGLRLIYYSQIVNDFQKGDIAEGYSVSREKKESFPLTVTSAQKNPTAFYLCASSKGGSGVLSDEQLFGPGTRLTVL.

The CDR3: CASNTGTSGIYEQYF. The DNA for the CDR3 is TGTGCCAGCAACACTGGGACTAGCGGGATCTACGAGCAGTACTTC. This chain joins TRBV6-1 and TRBJ2-7; TRBD2 matches 13 bases. The CDR3 sequence is 15 residues long. The V gene end was trimmed by 7 bases and the J gene end by 3 bases; junction bases not matched to a gene: 6. Germline lookup yields CDR1 MNHNS and CDR2 SASEGT.